This passage covers 21 T cell receptor beta chains from one sample sequenced in a study of spatial heterogeneity in lung cancer. TCRdb re-analysed the 5' RACE reads in MiXCR, keeping a single row per CDR3 protein. The table includes 40,000 to 45,000 distinct CDR3 sequences, roughly an eighth detected once. Time point defined: sample taken at primary tumor resection. The sequencing used PBMCs, collected at surgery. The receptor source for this set is a male donor with early-stage non-small cell lung cancer.

This clonotype has just a few counts. CDR3 in DNA: TGTGCCAGCAGCTTGGGGGCCAGGGGGCGCCACGAGCAGTACTTC. It encodes CASSLGARGRHEQYF. This chain joins TRBV5-6 and TRBJ2-7, with 8 bases aligning to TRBD1. This CDR3 spans 15 amino acids. In germline, CDR1 is SGHDT, CDR2 YYEEEE. Germline trimming cut 0 bases from V and 5 bases from J; bases unmatched to any gene: 7. Based on the CDR3 plus reference TRBV5-6 and TRBJ2-7, the full variable domain is DAGVTQSPTHLIKTRGQQVTLRCSPKSGHDTVSWYQQALGQGPQFIFQYYEEEERQRGNFPDRFSGHQFPNYSSELNVNALLLGDSALYLCASSLGARGRHEQYFGPGTRLTVT.

This clonotype came up a few times. The chain uses TRBV20-1 and TRBJ2-3; D is uncertain. The CDR3 spans 16 residues. CDR1 and CDR2 (germline): DFQATT, SNEGSKA (reference sequence). V was shortened by 2 bases and J by 5 bases, with 20 bases between the two germline ends. CDR3 amino acids: CSARMMGITSGDTQYF. The CDR3 DNA reads as TGCAGTGCTAGAATGATGGGGATCACCTCCGGAGATACGCAGTATTTT.

The rearrangement joins TRBV6-5 to TRBJ1-3, with unresolved D. Germline V gives CDR1 MNHEY, CDR2 SVGAGI. With 6 bases removed from V and 0 bases from J, the gap between germline ends came to 12 bases. The CDR3 contains 15 residues. The CDR3 region has the DNA TGTGCCAGCAGCCGGGAGGGAAGCTCTGGAAACACCATATATTTT. Encoded protein: CASSREGSSGNTIYF.

In this sample, this clonotype turned up a few times. The gene calls are TRBV7-2 and TRBJ2-3; 12 bases match TRBD2. The length of the CDR3 is 16 residues. The V gene end was trimmed by 5 bases and the J gene end by 5 bases; junction bases not matched to a gene: 8. CDR1 is SGHTA and CDR2 is FQGNSA in the germline V gene. The CDR3 here is CASSPQTSGRIDTQYF. In nucleotides, the CDR3 is TGTGCCAGCAGCCCCCAGACTAGCGGGAGAATAGATACGCAGTATTTT.

This clonotype showed up many times. The V and J genes are TRBV7-2 and TRBJ2-1; the D gene is possibly TRBD2 (6 bases). The germline V gene encodes CDR1 SGHTA and CDR2 FQGNSA. This CDR3 region has 15 residues. V was cut by 2 bases and J by 6 bases, with 14 bases left in between. The CDR3 DNA is TGTGCCAGCAGCTTACATAGCGGCGGTGCCAATGAGCAGTTCTTC. Its protein is CASSLHSGGANEQFF.

V usage is TRBV12-3 or TRBV12-4 and J usage is TRBJ1-5; no clear D gene. This CDR3 is 17 amino acids long. Deletions cut 1 base from V and 0 bases from J, with 13 bases between. CDR3 amino acids: CASSLDWRVSSNQPQHF. CDR3 DNA sequence: TGTGCCAGCAGTTTAGATTGGCGTGTTAGTAGCAATCAGCCCCAGCATTTT.

This clonotype was observed a handful of times. This sequence joins TRBV20-1 and TRBJ2-1; D gene ambiguous. V lost 0 bases, J lost 0 bases, and 15 bases lay in between. The CDR3 is made up of 17 amino acids. Looked up from germline, CDR1 is DFQATT and CDR2 is SNEGSKA (reference sequence). The DNA for the CDR3 is TGCAGTGCTAGAGATCAACTCGCCCGAAGCTCCTACAATGAGCAGTTCTTC. Translated: CSARDQLARSSYNEQFF.

The V and J genes are TRBV28 and TRBJ1-1; D gene unclear. The CDR3 sequence is 14 residues long. The V end lost 5 bases, the J end lost 1 base, and 11 bases lay between the germline ends. CDR1 is MDHEN and CDR2 is SYDVKM in the germline V gene. The CDR3 DNA sequence: TGTGCCAGCAGTGCTTTGATGAGGAACACTGAAGCTTTCTTT. As protein: CASSALMRNTEAFF.

The gene calls are TRBV20-1 and TRBJ2-7; perhaps TRBD1 as D (5 bases). In germline, CDR1 is DFQATT, CDR2 SNEGSKA (reference sequence). Trimming removed 6 bases at V and 5 bases at J, with 11 bases between. The CDR3 contains 11 residues. CDR3 DNA: TGCAGTGCGGGCGTAGGGGACGAGCAGTACTTC. Translated: CSAGVGDEQYF.

This clonotype was found many times. The V gene is TRBV2, the J gene TRBJ1-5, with TRBD1 matching 7 bases. The CDR3 loop spans 16 amino acids. Germline CDR1 is SNHLY and CDR2 is FYNNEI. V dropped 1 base and J dropped 6; count of bases not matched to a gene: 9. The CDR3 DNA reads as TGTGCCAGCAGTGAAGGCAATACAGGGGAAGTTCAGCCCCAGCATTTT. Protein product: CASSEGNTGEVQPQHF. Looking up the rest from reference TRBV2 and TRBJ1-5 gives the full variable domain: EPEVTQTPSHQVTQMGQEVILRCVPISNHLYFYWYRQILGQKVEFLVSFYNNEISEKSEIFDDQFSVERPDGSNFTLKIRSTKLEDSAMYFCASSEGNTGEVQPQHFGDGTRLSIL.

This clonotype was detected many times. This chain connects TRBV7-9 to TRBJ2-7; TRBD1 matches 7 bases. The CDR3 is made up of 12 amino acids. The germline V gene has CDR1 SEHNR and CDR2 FQNEAQ (reference sequence). V lost 5 bases, J lost 4 bases, and 2 bases stayed unmatched. The CDR3 DNA follows: TGTGCCAGCAGCAGGGGGCGTTACGAGCAGTACTTC. This translates into CASSRGRYEQYF.

This rearrangement joins TRBV7-6 to TRBJ2-2; D possibly corresponds to TRBD2 (5 bases). CDR3 length equals 16 residues. V was shortened by 1 base and J by 0 bases, with 9 bases between the two germline ends. CDR1 and CDR2 (germline): SGHVS, FNYEAQ. The CDR3 loop reads CASSLVLVTNTGELFF. Written as DNA, the CDR3 is TGTGCCAGCAGCTTAGTACTAGTAACGAACACCGGGGAGCTGTTTTTT.

This clonotype was observed at least ten times. The chain recombines TRBV20-1 with TRBJ1-2; D is undetermined. The CDR3 totals 8 residues. Germline loops: CDR1 DFQATT, CDR2 SNEGSKA (reference sequence). Deletions cut 6 bases from V and 9 bases from J, with 5 bases between. The CDR3 nucleotides are TGCAGTGCGGGCCGCTACACCTTC. Amino acid sequence: CSAGRYTF.

At least ten counts were recorded for this clonotype. The V gene is TRBV4-2, the J gene TRBJ2-7, with a possible D match to TRBD2 (5 bases). This CDR3 region has 13 residues. Trimming removed 3 bases from V and 7 bases from J, with 13 bases in between. Germline assignment: CDR1 LGHNA and CDR2 YNFKEQ. The CDR3: CASSHSSSGEQYF. In DNA form, the CDR3 reads TGTGCCAGCAGCCATAGTTCTTCGGGGGAGCAGTACTTC.

This clonotype was counted between two and nine times. The J gene is TRBJ1-4, the V gene TRBV7-9; D is unresolved. Deletions cut 5 bases from V and 11 bases from J, with 15 bases between. Germline V lookup: CDR1 SEHNR, CDR2 FQNEAQ (reference sequence). The CDR3 sequence is 13 residues long. In DNA form, the CDR3 reads TGTGCCAGCAGCAAAATTAATGTTGGTAAACTGTTTTTT. This gives the protein CASSKINVGKLFF.

This clonotype was observed a few times. The chain is built from TRBV28 and TRBJ2-1; tentative D call: TRBD2 (5 bases). Trimming removed 9 bases from V and 5 bases from J, with 17 bases in between. CDR1 is MDHEN and CDR2 is SYDVKM in the germline V gene. The CDR3 totals 14 residues. CDR3 in amino acids: CARSPSNLDNEQFF. In DNA, the CDR3 is TGTGCCAGAAGCCCTAGCAATCTCGACAATGAGCAGTTCTTC.

This clonotype has a handful of counts. The rearrangement links TRBV12-3 or TRBV12-4 to TRBJ2-5; tentatively, D is TRBD1 (6 bases). This CDR3 has 13 residues. The ends were cut back, 5 bases at V and 9 bases at J, with 16 bases in the middle. CDR3 sequence (DNA): TGTGCCAGCAGTACGACAGGCGGGTCGGCCCAGTACTTC. Translating it yields CASSTTGGSAQYF.

The DNA for the CDR3 is TGTGCCAGCAGTTATCGCAGGGTCCCTTTAACCACCGGGGAGCTGTTTTTT. This encodes CASSYRRVPLTTGELFF. The V and J genes are TRBV27 and TRBJ2-2; D is possibly TRBD1 (5 bases). Per germline, CDR1 MNHEY and CDR2 SMNVEV (reference sequence). With 4 bases removed from V and 4 bases from J, the gap between germline ends came to 19 bases. There are 17 residues in the CDR3.

V gene TRBV4-2 combines with J gene TRBJ2-7; 7 bases match TRBD1. The ends lost 4 bases at V and 6 bases at J; junction bases unmatched: 9. The CDR3 runs 14 residues. Looked up from germline, CDR1 is LGHNA and CDR2 is YNFKEQ. CDR3 DNA: TGTGCCAGCAGCCGGGACAGCGCCCAATCCGAGCAGTACTTC. This translates into CASSRDSAQSEQYF.

This clonotype was seen many times. The chain joins TRBV12-3 or TRBV12-4 to TRBJ1-5; D is unclear. The ends were cut back, 8 bases at V and 0 bases at J, with 8 bases in the middle. This CDR3 spans 13 amino acids. This chain's CDR3 is CASSGNSNQPQHF. As DNA, the CDR3 is TGTGCCAGCTCCGGGAATAGCAATCAGCCCCAGCATTTT.

The gene calls are TRBV29-1 and TRBJ2-7; 8 bases line up with TRBD2. Trimming took 4 bases from V and 0 from J; bases not matched to a gene: 5. Germline CDR1 and CDR2: SQVTM and ANQGSEA. The CDR3 spans 14 residues. DNA of the CDR3: TGCAGCGTTGGTAATAGCGGGGACTCCTACGAGCAGTACTTC. Residues: CSVGNSGDSYEQYF.